The next 20 T cell receptor beta chains were all read from a single sample in a study of blood T cell repertoires in COVID-19. Using immunoSEQ multiplex PCR, the repertoire was profiled, and TCRdb retains in-frame clones only, with some absent. Here the sample spans about 190,000 clones, 88% being singletons. Sequencing was done on a sample of peripheral blood. The receptors originated from a man under 40 with acute or convalescent COVID-19.

The V and J genes are TRBV6-5 and TRBJ2-3; possibly TRBD1 for D (5 bases). Trimming took 6 bases from V and 2 from J, leaving 15 bases between them. This CDR3 is 15 amino acids long. Germline loops: CDR1 MNHEY, CDR2 SVGAGI. CDR3 in DNA: TGTGCCAGCAGCCGACTCCAGGGCAACACAGATACGCAGTATTTT. Its translation: CASSRLQGNTDTQYF.

The chain couples TRBV4-2 to TRBJ2-7, with TRBD2 as a possible D gene (5 bases). The germline V and J ends were trimmed by 0 bases and 7 bases, with 7 bases remaining between them. The germline V gene encodes CDR1 LGHNA and CDR2 YNFKEQ. This CDR3 has 12 residues. The CDR3 nucleotides are TGTGCCAGCAGCCAAGAAACGGGGGAGCAGTACTTC. Its translation: CASSQETGEQYF.

The genes are TRBV4-1 and TRBJ2-1, with 12 positions matching TRBD2. V lost 1 base to trimming and J lost 3 bases; unmatched junction nucleotides: 10. The germline gives CDR1 MGHRA, CDR2 YSYEKL. The CDR3 length is 19 residues. The CDR3 nucleotides read TGCGCCAGCAGCCAAGTTGGGACTAGCGGGCGTACAATCTACAATGAGCAGTTCTTC. Translation: CASSQVGTSGRTIYNEQFF.

This chain connects TRBV11-2 to TRBJ1-2; D may be TRBD1 (5 bases). V gave up 8 bases and J gave up 6 bases, with 13 bases separating them. The CDR3 covers 12 residues. The germline gives CDR1 SGHAT, CDR2 FQNNGV. The CDR3 sequence: CASVGALDGYTF. In DNA, the CDR3 is TGTGCCAGCGTTGGGGCGCTTGATGGCTACACCTTC.

This clone was counted once. CDR3 protein: CAWTPGQRYQPQHF. For the CDR3, the DNA is TGTGCCTGGACCCCGGGACAGCGATATCAGCCCCAGCATTTT. The genes are TRBV30 and TRBJ1-5, with 7 bases lining up with TRBD1. Trimming removed 4 bases from V and 5 bases from J; junction bases left unmatched: 8. The germline V gene has CDR1 GTSNPN and CDR2 SVGIG (reference sequence). This CDR3 region has 14 residues.

The chain carries TRBV28 and TRBJ1-2; tentatively, D is TRBD1 (6 bases). Trimming left V 6 bases short and J 4 bases short, with 12 bases between. Looked up from germline, CDR1 is MDHEN and CDR2 is SYDVKM. CDR3 size: 13 residues. CDR3 bases: TGTGCCAGCAGACCTTACAGGGTCTATGGCTACACCTTC. This encodes CASRPYRVYGYTF.

Concerning this clone itself: The germline gene is not matched at one end of the junction; a read error may be the cause. This chain uses TRBV9 with TRBJ2-3, with 9 bases matching TRBD2. Germline V gene sequence: CDR1 SGDLS, CDR2 YYNGEE. This CDR3 contains 15 residues. In DNA form, the CDR3 reads TGTGCCAGCAGCGTAAGGCGGGGGGGCACTGATACGCAGTATTTT. Encoded protein: CASSVRRGGTDTQYF. The full variable domain, its missing parts supplied by reference TRBV9 and TRBJ2-3, is DSGVTQTPKHLITATGQRVTLRCSPRSGDLSVYWYQQSLDQGLQFLIQYYNGEERAKGNILERFSAQQFPDLHSELNLSSLELGDSALYFCASSVRRGGTDTQYFGPGTRLTVL.

This clone was found a few times. V gene TRBV15 combines with J gene TRBJ1-1; unclear D gene. Germline-derived CDR1 and CDR2 are LNHNV and YYDKDF (reference sequence). This CDR3 has 14 amino acids. The V end lost 4 bases, the J end lost 4 bases, and 13 bases lay between the germline ends. The CDR3: CATSKPGPFTEAFF. The CDR3 nucleotides read TGTGCCACCAGCAAGCCAGGCCCTTTCACTGAAGCTTTCTTT.

V usage is TRBV19 and J usage is TRBJ1-1; 9 bases line up with TRBD1. The germline V gene has CDR1 LNHDA and CDR2 SQIVND (reference sequence). After removal of 10 bases from V and 0 bases from J, the junction contained 6 bases not matched to a gene. The CDR3 runs 14 residues. CDR3 in amino acids: CATNDRGLNTEAFF. The CDR3 coding sequence is TGTGCCACTAACGACAGGGGGTTGAACACTGAAGCTTTCTTT.

CDR3 region: CASTYSGGAYNEQFF. CDR3 nucleotides: TGTGCCAGCACCTATTCGGGGGGAGCGTACAATGAGCAGTTCTTC. The rearrangement uses TRBV19 and TRBJ2-1; 7 nucleotides line up with TRBD2. CDR1 is LNHDA and CDR2 is SQIVND in the germline V gene (reference sequence). The CDR3 has 15 amino acids. Trimming took 9 bases from V and 4 from J; bases not matched to a gene: 12.

The rearrangement joins TRBV19 to TRBJ1-5; 7 positions match TRBD1. The CDR3 runs to 15 residues. Germline CDR1 and CDR2: LNHDA and SQIVND (reference sequence). Losses at the gene ends were 9 bases for V and 0 bases for J; bases not matched to a gene: 8. The CDR3 coding sequence is TGTGCCAGCGACAGGGACTCTTTTAGCAATCAGCCCCAGCATTTT. Amino acid sequence: CASDRDSFSNQPQHF.

The chain joins TRBV2 to TRBJ2-7; TRBD2 is a possible D gene (6 bases). Trimming pared 3 bases from V and 0 bases from J, leaving 12 bases between. Germline V gene lookup returns CDR1 SNHLY and CDR2 FYNNEI. This CDR3 comprises 15 residues. The CDR3 DNA follows: TGTGCCAGCAGTGAGGAAGGAGGGCCCTCCTACGAGCAGTACTTC. Its protein is CASSEEGGPSYEQYF.

V is TRBV29-1 and J is TRBJ2-1, with 8 bases identical to TRBD1. V was pared by 4 bases and J by 8 bases, with 7 bases of the junction left unmatched. The germline V gene encodes CDR1 SQVTM and CDR2 ANQGSEA. The CDR3 loop spans 13 amino acids. The CDR3 sequence: CSVVTGVGDEQFF. The CDR3 DNA is TGCAGCGTTGTGACAGGGGTGGGGGATGAGCAGTTCTTC.

The chain employs TRBV6-1 and TRBJ1-2; perhaps TRBD1 as D (6 bases). Germline V gives CDR1 MNHNS, CDR2 SASEGT. V lost 2 bases, J lost 4 bases, and 14 bases lay in between. The CDR3 spans 15 residues. The CDR3 bases are TGTGCCAGCAGTGAAAGGGGGGGCGTAAGCTATGGCTACACCTTC. Translation: CASSERGGVSYGYTF.

In its sample, this clone was seen a few times. The chain recombines TRBV3-1 (or the pseudogene TRBV3-2) with TRBJ2-5; D gene unclear. V lost 2 bases to trimming and J lost 6 bases, with 7 bases between them. Germline V gene data show CDR1 as LGHDT and CDR2 as YNNKEL (reference sequence). The CDR3 is 12 residues long. CDR3 DNA: TGTGCCAGCAGCCAAACTCCGAAGACCCAGTACTTC. Its translation is CASSQTPKTQYF.

This clone was seen once. This chain connects TRBV28 to TRBJ1-2, with D possibly TRBD1 on 6 matching bases. Germline CDR1 reads MDHEN; CDR2 reads SYDVKM. The V gene lost 5 bases and the J gene lost 4 bases, with 14 bases spanning the gap. The CDR3 is 14 amino acids. The CDR3 region has the DNA TGTGCCAGCAGTGGGGGTGCAGGGGCCTATGGCTACACCTTC. Translated, it gives CASSGGAGAYGYTF.

The rearrangement joins TRBV7-9 to TRBJ1-2; 7 bases match TRBD1. The trim removed 8 bases at V and 4 bases at J, leaving 4 bases unmatched. Germline V gene data show CDR1 as SEHNR and CDR2 as FQNEAQ (reference sequence). The CDR3 has 12 amino acids. The CDR3 bases are TGTGCCAGCTTCCGGGACAGCTATGGCTACACCTTC. Translated: CASFRDSYGYTF.

J is TRBJ1-3 and V is TRBV12-5; 7 nucleotides line up with TRBD1. V lost 5 bases to trimming and J lost 4 bases; unmatched junction nucleotides: 8. From germline, CDR1 is LGHNT and CDR2 FRNRAP. CDR3 size: 15 residues. CDR3 amino acids: CASGPTTGLGNTIYF. CDR3 in DNA: TGTGCTAGTGGTCCGACGACAGGGTTAGGAAACACCATATATTTT.

The DNA for the CDR3 is TGTGCCAGCAGCTTAGGGGCGGGGGGAGGTGGCACTGAAGCTTTCTTT. It codes for CASSLGAGGGGTEAFF. The genes are TRBV7-9 and TRBJ1-1, with D possibly matching TRBD1 (5 bases). The CDR3 runs to 16 residues. Trimming shortened V by 1 base and J by 4 bases, and 16 bases separated the two germline ends. CDR1 is SEHNR, CDR2 FQNEAQ, per germline (reference sequence).

The chain joins TRBV14 to TRBJ2-6, with D perhaps matching TRBD2 (5 bases). With 5 bases removed from V and 2 bases from J, the gap between germline ends came to 10 bases. This CDR3 spans 15 amino acids. Looked up from germline, CDR1 is SGHDN and CDR2 is FVKESK. The CDR3 sequence: CASSNGVPGANVLTF. DNA of the CDR3: TGTGCCAGCAGCAACGGGGTACCTGGGGCCAACGTCCTGACTTTC.